This passage covers 30 T cell receptor beta chains from one sample sequenced in a study of blood T cell repertoires in COVID-19. Assay used: immunoSEQ multiplex PCR; TCRdb lists only in-frame clones, some missing. The sample contains some 150,000 clones, around 90% of which appear only once. The specimen sequenced was peripheral blood. The receptors here all came from a woman aged 60-75 years with active or convalescent COVID-19.

V usage is TRBV10-3 and J usage is TRBJ1-2, with D perhaps matching TRBD1 (6 bases). CDR3 length equals 16 residues. Trimming cost V 6 bases and J 4 bases, with 21 bases left between them. CDR1 is ENHRY and CDR2 is SYGVKD in the germline V gene. The CDR3 loop reads CAISPRQVESSYGYTF. As DNA, the CDR3 is TGTGCCATCAGCCCCCGACAGGTGGAATCGTCCTATGGCTACACCTTC.

The chain combines TRBV21-1 with TRBJ1-4; the D call of TRBD1 is as the table states it, not checked on the DNA. TRBV21-1 is flagged as a pseudogene. CDR3 size: 16 residues. The CDR3 region has the DNA TGTGCCAGCAGCAATGTGACAGGTAAACATAATGAAAAACTGTTTTTT. Its protein is CASSNVTGKHNEKLFF.

The chain couples TRBV6-5 to TRBJ1-3, with TRBD1 identical over 10 bases. The V gene's germline CDR1 is MNHEY and CDR2 SVGAGI. The CDR3 sequence is 15 residues long. Trimming at V came to 5 bases and at J to 2 bases, leaving 3 bases not matched to a gene. The CDR3 reads CASSRQGATGNTIYF. The CDR3 DNA reads as TGTGCCAGCAGTCGACAGGGGGCAACTGGAAACACCATATATTTT.

The gene calls are TRBV19 and TRBJ1-3; 7 bases match TRBD1. The length of the CDR3 is 15 residues. V trimming: 9 bases; J trimming: 1 base; junction bases outside the gene matches: 9. The germline gives CDR1 LNHDA, CDR2 SQIVND (reference sequence). The CDR3 sequence is CASERSTGSGNTIYF. The CDR3 region has the DNA TGTGCCAGCGAGAGATCGACAGGGTCTGGAAACACCATATATTTT.

The DNA of the CDR3 is TGTGCCAGCAGCGGACCAACCCTTCGGACAGGGGAGTACGAGCAGTACTTC. Translation: CASSGPTLRTGEYEQYF. The V and J genes are TRBV13 and TRBJ2-7; 9 bases align to TRBD1. The length of the CDR3 is 17 residues. Germline trimming cut 5 bases from V and 4 bases from J; bases unmatched to any gene: 15. Germline V lookup: CDR1 PRHDT, CDR2 FYEKMQ (reference sequence).

The chain has TRBV4-3 and TRBJ1-1; TRBD1 matches 7 bases. The CDR3 is made up of 13 amino acids. Germline CDR1 LGHNA, CDR2 YSLEER. Trimming at V came to 6 bases and at J to 2 bases, leaving 3 bases not matched to a gene. CDR3 in DNA: TGCGCCAGCAGGGGACAGCCTAACACTGAAGCTTTCTTT. Translating gives CASRGQPNTEAFF.

The chain combines TRBV3-1 (or the pseudogene TRBV3-2) with TRBJ1-3, with D perhaps TRBD1 (6 bases). In germline, CDR1 is LGHDT, CDR2 YNNKEL (reference sequence). The V and J ends lost 0 bases and 4 bases respectively, with 10 bases between them. The CDR3 has 15 amino acids. The CDR3 DNA sequence: TGTGCCAGCAGCCAAGAAGGCAGGGGAGGAAACACCATATATTTT. It is translated as CASSQEGRGGNTIYF.

This CDR3 is CASKETEHPGYTF. The CDR3 nucleotides are TGTGCCAGCAAAGAGACAGAACATCCTGGCTACACCTTC. This chain joins TRBV27 and TRBJ1-2; a weak D match, TRBD1 (5 bases). The CDR3 sequence is 13 residues long. V was shortened by 7 bases and J by 7 bases, with 16 bases between the two germline ends. From germline, CDR1 is MNHEY and CDR2 SMNVEV (reference sequence).

The J gene is TRBJ2-6, the V gene TRBV12-3 or TRBV12-4, with D hard to call. There are 13 residues in the CDR3. V lost 8 bases to trimming and J lost 0 bases, with 5 bases between them. The CDR3 spells CASFLSGANVLTF. DNA for the CDR3: TGTGCCAGCTTTCTCTCTGGGGCCAACGTCCTGACTTTC.

This rearrangement joins TRBV6-2 or TRBV6-3 to TRBJ1-1; possibly TRBD1 for D (5 bases). The CDR3 is 12 amino acids. V dropped 6 bases and J dropped 7 bases, with 12 bases sitting between them. Per germline, CDR1 MNHEY and CDR2 SVGEGT. The CDR3 spells CASSLRQNEAFF. DNA for the CDR3: TGTGCCAGCAGCCTTAGACAGAATGAAGCTTTCTTT.

This clone was picked up one time. The genes are TRBV3-1 (or the pseudogene TRBV3-2) and TRBJ1-6; tentatively, D is TRBD1 (6 bases). The CDR3 is made up of 15 amino acids. Looked up from germline, CDR1 is LGHDT and CDR2 is YNNKEL (reference sequence). The V and J ends lost 4 bases and 5 bases respectively, with 12 bases between them. CDR3 nucleotide sequence: TGTGCCAGCAGCCCCGTAAGGGGGAATAATTCACCCCTCCACTTT. Protein product: CASSPVRGNNSPLHF.

The rearrangement uses TRBV18 and TRBJ1-1; 7 bases line up with TRBD1. Germline V gene sequence: CDR1 KGHSH, CDR2 LQKENI. The CDR3 loop spans 16 amino acids. The J segment lost 0 bases and the V segment lost 2 bases, leaving 6 bases of the junction unmatched. The CDR3 nucleotides read TGTGCCAGCTCACCATCACAACAGGGGTTGAACACTGAAGCTTTCTTT. It specifies CASSPSQQGLNTEAFF.

The CDR3 sequence is CASSFGHYEKLFF. The CDR3 coding sequence is TGTGCCAGCAGTTTTGGGCATTATGAAAAACTGTTTTTT. The V and J genes are TRBV12-3 or TRBV12-4 and TRBJ1-4; D is unresolved. Trimming took off 3 bases at V and 6 bases at J, with 8 bases between the two ends. The CDR3 is 13 amino acids.

The chain uses TRBV21-1 and TRBJ2-1; the table's D call, TRBD2, has no DNA check behind it. TRBV21-1 is a recognized pseudogene. There are 13 residues in the CDR3. The CDR3 is CASSKGRAGEQFF. DNA of the CDR3: TGTGCCAGCAGCAAAGGAAGGGCGGGGGAGCAGTTCTTC.

The genes are TRBV2 and TRBJ2-3; TRBD1 aligns across 9 bases. CDR1 is SNHLY, CDR2 FYNNEI, per germline. The V gene end was trimmed by 5 bases and the J gene end by 3 bases; junction bases not matched to a gene: 6. This CDR3 spans 15 amino acids. CDR3 residues: CASSFGQGRTDTQYF. Here the CDR3 DNA reads TGTGCCAGCAGTTTCGGACAGGGGAGGACAGATACGCAGTATTTT.

This chain uses TRBV9 with TRBJ1-2, with 9 bases fitting TRBD1. Looked up from germline, CDR1 is SGDLS and CDR2 is YYNGEE. The CDR3 consists of 16 residues. Trimming removed 4 bases from V and 2 bases from J; junction bases left unmatched: 9. The CDR3: CASSPRDRGGNYGYTF. The CDR3 region has the DNA TGTGCCAGCAGCCCCCGAGACAGGGGGGGCAACTATGGCTACACCTTC.

The chain recombines TRBV9 with TRBJ2-1, with a tentative D call TRBD2 (6 bases). The CDR3 is 15 amino acids. Trimming took 0 bases from V and 2 from J, leaving 9 bases between them. Germline V gene sequence: CDR1 SGDLS, CDR2 YYNGEE. CDR3 region: CASSVEGTAYNEQFF. The DNA of the CDR3 is TGTGCCAGCAGCGTAGAGGGGACTGCCTACAATGAGCAGTTCTTC.

The chain is built from TRBV19 and TRBJ1-1; D is undetermined. V was shortened by 3 bases and J by 0 bases, with 11 bases between the two germline ends. This CDR3 spans 15 amino acids. Germline V gene sequence: CDR1 LNHDA, CDR2 SQIVND (reference sequence). The CDR3, as DNA: TGTGCCAGTAGTATCGCTCCGGTACTGAACACTGAAGCTTTCTTT. This gives the protein CASSIAPVLNTEAFF. Filled out from reference TRBV19 and TRBJ1-1, the complete variable domain reads DGGITQSPKYLFRKEGQNVTLSCEQNLNHDAMYWYRQDPGQGLRLIYYSQIVNDFQKGDIAEGYSVSREKKESFPLTVTSAQKNPTAFYLCASSIAPVLNTEAFFGQGTRLTVV.

This chain uses TRBV9 with TRBJ2-1; D might be TRBD2 (6 bases). The germline V and J ends were trimmed by 4 bases and 3 bases, with 11 bases remaining between them. The CDR3 sequence is 14 residues long. The germline V gene has CDR1 SGDLS and CDR2 YYNGEE. This chain's CDR3 is CASSRGLLYNEQFF. CDR3 sequence (DNA): TGTGCCAGCAGCCGTGGACTACTCTACAATGAGCAGTTCTTC. The full variable domain, with the rest looked up from reference TRBV9 and TRBJ2-1, is DSGVTQTPKHLITATGQRVTLRCSPRSGDLSVYWYQQSLDQGLQFLIQYYNGEERAKGNILERFSAQQFPDLHSELNLSSLELGDSALYFCASSRGLLYNEQFFGPGTRLTVL.

The gene calls are TRBV2 and TRBJ2-3; D is unclear. The ends were cut back, 6 bases at V and 3 bases at J, with 4 bases in the middle. From germline, CDR1 is SNHLY and CDR2 FYNNEI. This CDR3 region has 11 residues. CDR3 in amino acids: CASRRTDTQYF. CDR3 nucleotides: TGTGCCAGCAGGCGAACAGATACGCAGTATTTT.

The V call is TRBV6-5, the J call TRBJ2-5; weak D call: TRBD2 (6 bases). V shed 4 bases and J shed 1 base, with 13 bases lying between them. CDR3 length equals 15 residues. Germline values: CDR1 MNHEY, CDR2 SVGAGI. In DNA form, the CDR3 reads TGTGCCAGCAGTTGGAGGGGCGGGACCCAAGAGACCCAGTACTTC. Amino acids: CASSWRGGTQETQYF.

The chain is built from TRBV13 and TRBJ2-5, with 7 bases identical to TRBD1. The CDR3 consists of 13 residues. Looked up from germline, CDR1 is PRHDT and CDR2 is FYEKMQ (reference sequence). V lost 6 bases, J lost 3 bases, and 4 bases stayed unmatched. The CDR3 sequence is CASRLTGEETQYF. As DNA, the CDR3 is TGTGCCAGCAGGTTAACAGGGGAAGAGACCCAGTACTTC.

This rearrangement joins TRBV7-8 to TRBJ2-7; 9 bases map to TRBD1. The V and J ends lost 2 bases and 7 bases, in that order; junction bases with no gene match: 12. The CDR3 contains 16 residues. The V gene's germline CDR1 is SGHVS and CDR2 FQNEAQ. This CDR3 is CASSLKRTGVMGEQYF. The CDR3 DNA reads TGTGCCAGCAGCTTAAAACGGACAGGGGTGATGGGGGAGCAGTACTTC.

This clone was seen only once. The V gene is TRBV6-6, the J gene TRBJ1-1; TRBD1 is a possible D gene (5 bases). Germline V CDR1 and CDR2: MNHNY, SVGAGI (reference sequence). The length of the CDR3 is 15 residues. Trimming left V 4 bases short and J 2 bases short, with 14 bases between. As DNA, the CDR3 is TGTGCCAGCAGTTCCACGGGGGGATCAAACACTGAAGCTTTCTTT. Translation: CASSSTGGSNTEAFF.

The V and J genes are TRBV11-3 and TRBJ2-1, with D hard to call. V was trimmed by 5 bases and J by 0 bases, leaving 8 bases between them. The CDR3 spans 14 residues. Germline CDR1 and CDR2: SGHNT and YENEEA. This CDR3 reads CASSPRSSYNEQFF. DNA for the CDR3: TGTGCCAGCAGCCCACGGAGCTCCTACAATGAGCAGTTCTTC.

The chain joins TRBV19 to TRBJ1-5; D may be TRBD1 (5 bases). Germline CDR1 is LNHDA and CDR2 is SQIVND (reference sequence). V gave up 6 bases and J gave up 3 bases, with 15 bases separating them. The CDR3 contains 15 residues. CDR3 sequence: CASRGGDGANQPQHF. The CDR3 DNA reads as TGTGCCAGTAGGGGAGGGGATGGGGCCAATCAGCCCCAGCATTTT. Filled out from reference TRBV19 and TRBJ1-5, the complete variable domain reads DGGITQSPKYLFRKEGQNVTLSCEQNLNHDAMYWYRQDPGQGLRLIYYSQIVNDFQKGDIAEGYSVSREKKESFPLTVTSAQKNPTAFYLCASRGGDGANQPQHFGDGTRLSIL.

In its sample, this clone was seen once. This rearrangement joins TRBV12-3 or TRBV12-4 to TRBJ2-2; D is uncertain. Trimming left V 5 bases short and J 5 bases short, with 9 bases between. There are 13 residues in the CDR3. CDR3 nucleotides: TGTGCCAGCAGTCCTCAGGTAACCGGGGAGCTGTTTTTT. Encoded protein: CASSPQVTGELFF.

The chain carries TRBV28 and TRBJ2-7, with 7 positions matching TRBD1. V shed 5 bases, J shed 1 base, and the junction held 5 bases outside the gene matches. The germline V gene encodes CDR1 MDHEN and CDR2 SYDVKM. This CDR3 has 14 amino acids. The CDR3 bases are TGTGCCAGCAGTACCCCGGGACAGTCCTACGAGCAGTACTTC. Protein product: CASSTPGQSYEQYF.

This chain joins TRBV12-3 or TRBV12-4 and TRBJ2-5, with 7 positions matching TRBD2. The CDR3 spans 12 residues. J was trimmed by 9 bases and V by 6 bases; bases with no gene match: 7. DNA of the CDR3: TGTGCCAGCAGCCCCAGTGGGGGGGCCCAGTACTTC. It codes for CASSPSGGAQYF.

This chain links TRBV11-2 with TRBJ1-6; no clear D. CDR3 length: 14 residues. The germline V gene has CDR1 SGHAT and CDR2 FQNNGV. V gave up 5 bases and J gave up 10 bases, with 15 bases separating them. The CDR3 region has the DNA TGTGCCAGCAGCCCGACCGCCGGGGAATCACCCCTCCACTTT. Amino acid sequence: CASSPTAGESPLHF.